One sample yielded the 12 T cell receptor beta chains listed below, sequenced in a study of cytomegalovirus exposure and HLA in healthy donors. Vbeta (60) and Jbeta (13) primers were used in the PCR. TCRdb's table, derived via immunoSEQ multiplex PCR, lists solely in-frame clones and lacks some. In the table there are 150,000 to 200,000 clones, around 85% of which are singletons. Sequences were obtained from PBMCs. The origin of the receptors is a man younger than 35 in good health and CMV-seronegative.

V and J are TRBV6-5 and TRBJ1-2, with D maybe TRBD1 (5 bases). V gave up 2 bases and J gave up 4 bases, with 14 bases separating them. Germline CDR1 MNHEY, CDR2 SVGAGI. The CDR3 covers 15 residues. The CDR3 DNA is TGTGCCAGCAGTTACGGGTGGGGGGAATCCTATGGCTACACCTTC. Translated, it gives CASSYGWGESYGYTF.

The chain employs TRBV7-9 and TRBJ2-7, with 11 bases aligning to TRBD1. After removal of 5 bases from V and 3 bases from J, the junction contained 6 bases not matched to a gene. The CDR3 covers 15 residues. CDR1 SEHNR and CDR2 FQNEAQ come from the germline V gene (reference sequence). Here the CDR3 DNA reads TGTGCCAGCAGCCCAGTGGGACAGGGGGTCTACGAGCAGTACTTC. Protein sequence: CASSPVGQGVYEQYF.

The J gene is TRBJ2-1, the V gene TRBV5-6; 7 nucleotides match TRBD2. Per the germline V gene, CDR1 is SGHDT and CDR2 is YYEEEE. CDR3 length equals 14 residues. V trimming: 3 bases; J trimming: 3 bases; junction bases outside the gene matches: 3. The CDR3 nucleotides are TGTGCCAGCAGCTCCCGGGACTACTACAATGAGCAGTTCTTC. Translation gives CASSSRDYYNEQFF.

This sequence joins TRBV19 and TRBJ2-5; 7 nucleotides align to TRBD1. Germline CDR1 reads LNHDA; CDR2 reads SQIVND (reference sequence). The CDR3 has 15 residues. After removal of 5 bases from V and 1 base from J, the junction contained 7 bases not matched to a gene. For the CDR3, the DNA is TGTGCCAGTAGTCCCAGGACAGGAGTCCAAGAGACCCAGTACTTC. It codes for CASSPRTGVQETQYF.

The chain employs TRBV28 and TRBJ2-1; D remains ambiguous. The CDR3 covers 15 residues. Germline CDR1 reads MDHEN; CDR2 reads SYDVKM. Trimming left V 6 bases short and J 0 bases short, with 12 bases between. The CDR3 is CASRPGWSSYNEQFF. The CDR3 nucleotides read TGTGCCAGCAGACCCGGTTGGAGCTCCTACAATGAGCAGTTCTTC.

The chain is built from TRBV2 and TRBJ2-7; TRBD2 matches 12 bases. J lost 6 bases, V lost 7 bases, and 4 bases had no gene match. This CDR3 spans 13 amino acids. Germline lookup yields CDR1 SNHLY and CDR2 FYNNEI. The CDR3 region is CASIGLAGTEQYF. The CDR3 DNA sequence: TGTGCCAGCATAGGACTAGCGGGGACCGAGCAGTACTTC.

V usage is TRBV29-1 and J usage is TRBJ2-5; TRBD1 is a possible D gene (5 bases). Germline V lookup: CDR1 SQVTM, CDR2 ANQGSEA. The CDR3 contains 12 residues. The V end lost 3 bases, the J end lost 4 bases, and 9 bases lay between the germline ends. This CDR3 reads CSVEYQGETQYF. In DNA form, the CDR3 reads TGCAGCGTTGAGTATCAGGGAGAGACCCAGTACTTC.

This sequence joins TRBV12-5 and TRBJ2-7; D is perhaps TRBD1 (6 bases). The V end lost 2 bases, the J end lost 4 bases, and 15 bases lay between the germline ends. This CDR3 has 15 amino acids. CDR1 is LGHNT and CDR2 is FRNRAP in the germline V gene. Here the CDR3 reads CASGLRQGYCYEQYF. In DNA form, the CDR3 reads TGTGCTAGTGGTTTGAGGCAGGGGTACTGTTACGAGCAGTACTTC.

The chain employs TRBV27 and TRBJ1-1; perhaps TRBD1 as D (5 bases). The CDR3 length is 14 residues. Trimming stripped 6 bases from V and 1 base from J, with 12 bases between. CDR1 is MNHEY, CDR2 SMNVEV, per germline (reference sequence). The CDR3 reads CASSWGSKNTEAFF. Written as DNA, the CDR3 is TGTGCCAGCAGCTGGGGCTCCAAGAACACTGAAGCTTTCTTT.

The J gene is TRBJ2-7, the V gene TRBV19, with TRBD1 identical over 10 bases. This CDR3 region has 14 residues. Looked up from germline, CDR1 is LNHDA and CDR2 is SQIVND (reference sequence). The trim removed 6 bases at V and 3 bases at J, leaving 5 bases unmatched. Here the CDR3 reads CASSSRDRGYEQYF. CDR3 nucleotide sequence: TGTGCCAGTAGCTCCCGGGACAGGGGCTACGAGCAGTACTTC.

This clone was recorded only once. The chain combines TRBV30 with TRBJ1-5, with TRBD1 as a possible D gene (5 bases). Germline V gene lookup returns CDR1 GTSNPN and CDR2 SVGIG (reference sequence). The CDR3 covers 16 residues. The V gene lost 0 bases and the J gene lost 2 bases, with 14 bases spanning the gap. CDR3 bases: TGTGCCTGGAGTGTGCGTAGGGGCGAGGGCAATCAGCCCCAGCATTTT. Its translation: CAWSVRRGEGNQPQHF.

The V gene is TRBV6-5, the J gene TRBJ1-4, with TRBD1 as a possible D gene (5 bases). With 2 bases removed from V and 4 bases from J, the gap between germline ends came to 8 bases. This CDR3 region has 14 residues. Germline V CDR1 and CDR2: MNHEY, SVGAGI. DNA of the CDR3: TGTGCCAGCAGTTACAGGGGCGTTAATGAAAAACTGTTTTTT. As protein: CASSYRGVNEKLFF.